The next 32 T cell receptor beta chains were all read from a single sample in a study of blood T cells in healthy people across ages. Together with a sample-barcoded 5' primer, a J-beta primer mix was included in a second PCR lasting roughly 6 to 12 cycles. TCRdb reprocessed the 5' RACE reads via MiXCR and lists one record per CDR3 protein. The table has around 2 million distinct CDR3 sequences, 39% seen once; the top ten hold more than 20%. The sample consisted of blood. Every receptor here comes from a human donor in good health.

The table lists this clonotype with many counts. The chain links TRBV27 to TRBJ2-7; possibly TRBD1 for D (6 bases). Germline loops: CDR1 MNHEY, CDR2 SMNVEV (reference sequence). The CDR3 has 16 amino acids. V gave up 5 bases and J gave up 2 bases, with 19 bases separating them. CDR3 in DNA: TGTGCCAGCAGTCCCACTCCCCGACAGGCCACCTACGAGCAGTACTTC. Its translation: CASSPTPRQATYEQYF.

The gene calls are TRBV12-3 or TRBV12-4 and TRBJ1-2; D may be TRBD1 (5 bases). The CDR3 runs 15 residues. Trimming took 0 bases from V and 4 from J, leaving 12 bases between them. CDR3 in amino acids: CASSLADRSSYGYTF. In DNA form, the CDR3 reads TGTGCCAGCAGTTTAGCAGACAGATCCTCCTATGGCTACACCTTC.

This clonotype occurred a few times. This chain links TRBV9 with TRBJ2-7; D is undetermined. V was clipped by 0 bases and J by 5 bases, with 15 bases between them. There are 15 residues in the CDR3. CDR1 SGDLS and CDR2 YYNGEE come from the germline V gene. The CDR3 here is CASSVGREQPNEQYF. The CDR3 bases are TGTGCCAGCAGCGTAGGAAGGGAACAACCTAACGAGCAGTACTTC.

The genes are TRBV7-2 and TRBJ2-7; D gene ambiguous. The ends were cut back, 0 bases at V and 3 bases at J, with 12 bases in the middle. This CDR3 region has 15 residues. Germline V gene lookup returns CDR1 SGHTA and CDR2 FQGNSA. DNA for the CDR3: TGTGCCAGCAGCTTAGCTGACATGACCAACTACGAGCAGTACTTC. This codes for CASSLADMTNYEQYF.

J is TRBJ2-7 and V is TRBV4-2; tentative D call: TRBD1 (6 bases). CDR1 and CDR2 from the germline V gene are LGHNA and YNFKEQ. V dropped 6 bases and J dropped 5 bases, with 14 bases sitting between them. The CDR3 totals 13 residues. This CDR3 is CASSRDNRDEQYF. DNA of the CDR3: TGTGCCAGCAGTAGAGATAACAGGGACGAGCAGTACTTC.

This clonotype occurred a few times. The chain joins TRBV5-1 to TRBJ1-3; 10 bases map to TRBD1. This CDR3 has 14 residues. Per the germline V gene, CDR1 is SGHRS and CDR2 is YFSETQ. V was clipped by 0 bases and J by 7 bases; unmatched bases: 1. CDR3 residues: CASSLGQGANTIYF. The CDR3 DNA is TGCGCCAGCAGCTTGGGACAGGGGGCGAACACCATATATTTT.

A few counts support this clonotype. CDR3 amino acids: CSARGQYTDTQYF. The CDR3 DNA is TGCAGCGCCAGGGGACAGTACACAGATACGCAGTATTTT. V usage is TRBV29-1 and J usage is TRBJ2-3, with 7 nucleotides matching TRBD1. Germline trimming cut 7 bases from V and 2 bases from J; bases unmatched to any gene: 6. Germline loops: CDR1 SQVTM, CDR2 ANQGSEA. The CDR3 runs to 13 residues.

This clonotype occurred a few times. The chain couples TRBV30 to TRBJ2-1, with 8 bases fitting TRBD2. V was clipped by 1 base and J by 6 bases; unmatched bases: 5. Germline V gene sequence: CDR1 GTSNPN, CDR2 SVGIG (reference sequence). There are 14 residues in the CDR3. CDR3 loop: CAWSAGLGVNEQFF. The CDR3 nucleotides are TGTGCCTGGAGTGCGGGACTAGGGGTCAATGAGCAGTTCTTC.

The chain joins TRBV11-2 to TRBJ2-6, with D unresolved. The CDR3 is 24 residues long. Per germline, CDR1 SGHAT and CDR2 FQNNGV. V lost 5 bases and J lost 1, with 36 bases in between. The CDR3 nucleotides read TGTGCCAGCAGCGTCCCGGCTTCAGTGGCGATCTTTGCCCCCTCTCAGTCTGGGGCCAACGTCCTGACTTTC. Encoded protein: CASSVPASVAIFAPSQSGANVLTF.

This chain uses TRBV5-4 with TRBJ2-6; D call uncertain. The CDR3 extends over 12 amino acids. Germline V lookup: CDR1 SGHNT, CDR2 YYREEE (reference sequence). Trimming stripped 3 bases from V and 13 bases from J, with 11 bases between. This CDR3 reads CASSWNLGVLTF. In nucleotides, the CDR3 is TGTGCCAGCAGCTGGAACCTCGGGGTCCTGACTTTC.

V usage is TRBV7-8 and J usage is TRBJ2-1, with 12 bases matching TRBD1. Germline CDR1 reads SGHVS; CDR2 reads FQNEAQ. Germline trimming cut 5 bases from V and 7 bases from J; bases unmatched to any gene: 9. The CDR3 is 16 amino acids. The CDR3, as DNA: TGTGCCAGCAGCAGAGATCGGGACAGGGGGCTTAATGAGCAGTTCTTC. It translates to CASSRDRDRGLNEQFF.

The J gene is TRBJ2-7, the V gene TRBV28; TRBD1 matches 7 bases. This CDR3 comprises 16 residues. J lost 3 bases, V lost 4 bases, and 12 bases had no gene match. Germline lookup yields CDR1 MDHEN and CDR2 SYDVKM. CDR3 sequence reads: CASSSRDSRPLYEQYF. In DNA form, the CDR3 reads TGTGCCAGCAGTTCCAGGGACAGCCGTCCACTCTACGAGCAGTACTTC.

The chain recombines TRBV7-2 with TRBJ2-3; D possibly corresponds to TRBD2 (7 bases). The CDR3 covers 17 residues. V lost 5 bases and J 2 bases, leaving 20 bases between the germline ends. Germline assignment: CDR1 SGHTA and CDR2 FQGNSA. Written as DNA, the CDR3 is TGTGCCAGCAGCCCAAATGGGGCGGGGGCCCTCACAGATACGCAGTATTTT. This encodes CASSPNGAGALTDTQYF.

This clonotype was counted many times. V is TRBV4-3 and J is TRBJ2-5; TRBD2 agrees at 10 bases. This CDR3 has 17 residues. J lost 7 bases, V lost 0 bases, and 11 bases had no gene match. Germline CDR1 reads LGHNA; CDR2 reads YSLEER. CDR3 loop: CASSQDLGASGGLTQYF. CDR3 coding DNA: TGCGCCAGCAGCCAAGATCTGGGGGCTAGCGGGGGCTTGACCCAGTACTTC.

The V call is TRBV28, the J call TRBJ2-7, with TRBD1 as a possible D gene (7 bases). The CDR3 is 13 residues long. CDR1 and CDR2 from the germline V gene are MDHEN and SYDVKM. Trimming shortened V by 9 bases and J by 4 bases, and 16 bases separated the two germline ends. Here the CDR3 reads CASRGTAIYEQYF. The CDR3 bases are TGTGCCAGTCGGGGGACAGCTATTTACGAGCAGTACTTC.

The rearrangement links TRBV12-3 or TRBV12-4 to TRBJ2-3, with D hard to call. The V gene lost 8 bases and the J gene lost 1 base, with 10 bases spanning the gap. The CDR3 covers 13 residues. CDR3 in DNA: TGTGCCAGCGTCATGTGGGGCACAGATACGCAGTATTTT. It translates to CASVMWGTDTQYF.

This sequence joins TRBV7-8 and TRBJ2-6; D not resolved. This CDR3 contains 15 residues. Trimming removed 6 bases at V and 1 base at J, with 10 bases between. The germline V gene has CDR1 SGHVS and CDR2 FQNEAQ. The CDR3 nucleotides are TGTGCCAGCAGACCAACCTATTCTGGGGCCAACGTCCTGACTTTC. Its protein product is CASRPTYSGANVLTF.

The genes are TRBV4-1 and TRBJ1-4; TRBD1 matches at 10 bases. Germline values: CDR1 MGHRA, CDR2 YSYEKL. Trimming removed 1 base from V and 8 bases from J; junction bases left unmatched: 13. CDR3 size: 18 residues. The DNA for the CDR3 is TGCGCCAGCAGCCAAGGCGGGACAGGGGCTTTCATCGGGGAAAAACTGTTTTTT. It translates to CASSQGGTGAFIGEKLFF.

To note about this clonotype: The junction departs from germline at one end; a sequencing error may be responsible. The chain is built from TRBV12-3 or TRBV12-4 and TRBJ2-7, with unresolved D. The length of the CDR3 is 12 residues. For the CDR3, the DNA is TGTGCCAGCACTTTAACTGTCGGCGAGCAGTACTTC. Protein: CASTLTVGEQYF.

This clonotype was counted between two and nine times. The chain is built from TRBV7-3 and TRBJ2-4; D is possibly TRBD2 (5 bases). The CDR3 is made up of 14 amino acids. Germline V gives CDR1 SGHTA, CDR2 FQGTGA. V shed 5 bases and J shed 13 bases, with 21 bases lying between them. In nucleotides, the CDR3 is TGTGCCAGCAGCCCACGGACTGGTTCTGTGGAGCAGTACTTC. Amino acids: CASSPRTGSVEQYF. The variable domain in full, completed from reference TRBV7-3 and TRBJ2-4, reads GAGVSQTPSNKVTEKGKYVELRCDPISGHTALYWYRQSLGQGPEFLIYFQGTGAADDSGLPNDRFFAVRPEGSVSTLKIQRTERGDSAVYLCASSPRTGSVEQYFGAGTRLSVL.

The sample holds a few counts of this clonotype. This chain joins TRBV10-3 and TRBJ2-7; D not certain. Germline V gene lookup returns CDR1 ENHRY and CDR2 SYGVKD. The CDR3 covers 13 residues. V shed 3 bases and J shed 3 bases, with 9 bases lying between them. The CDR3 bases are TGTGCCATCAGTGAAGAACCCCTCTACGAGCAGTACTTC. Protein sequence: CAISEEPLYEQYF.

The V gene is TRBV20-1, the J gene TRBJ1-5, with TRBD1 as a possible D gene (6 bases). The CDR3 covers 15 residues. V shed 6 bases and J shed 5 bases, with 20 bases lying between them. The germline V gene encodes CDR1 DFQATT and CDR2 SNEGSKA (reference sequence). CDR3 residues: CSARQGFNRDQPQHF. Here the CDR3 DNA reads TGCAGTGCGAGGCAGGGGTTCAATCGGGATCAGCCCCAGCATTTT.

J is TRBJ2-1 and V is TRBV20-1; 7 bases are shared with TRBD1. CDR1 and CDR2 (germline): DFQATT, SNEGSKA (reference sequence). The CDR3 has 13 residues. CDR3 sequence: CSARGTVTSEQFF. The DNA for the CDR3 is TGCAGCGCCCGTGGGACAGTTACAAGTGAGCAGTTCTTC.

This clonotype turned up a few times. In nucleotides, the CDR3 is TGCGCCAGCAGCCAGTTGGTAGGACTTGAGGGAAACATTCAGTACTTC. This sequence encodes CASSQLVGLEGNIQYF. This chain links TRBV4-1 with TRBJ2-4, with TRBD2 as a possible D gene (5 bases). Germline V gene sequence: CDR1 MGHRA, CDR2 YSYEKL. Trimming left V 3 bases short and J 6 bases short, with 18 bases between. The CDR3 is 16 residues long.

The J gene is TRBJ2-3, the V gene TRBV10-3; 8 bases are shared with TRBD2. Germline CDR1 reads ENHRY; CDR2 reads SYGVKD. This CDR3 is built from 14 residues. After removal of 6 bases from V and 1 base from J, the junction contained 3 bases not matched to a gene. CDR3 loop: CAISSGGGTDTQYF. The CDR3 nucleotides are TGTGCCATCAGCAGCGGGGGAGGCACAGATACGCAGTATTTT.

The chain employs TRBV6-1 and TRBJ1-1; weak D call: TRBD1 (5 bases). The CDR3 is 13 amino acids. CDR1 and CDR2 from the germline V gene are MNHNS and SASEGT. V lost 3 bases and J 8 bases, leaving 13 bases between the germline ends. The CDR3 is CASSENRSPEAFF. CDR3 sequence (DNA): TGTGCCAGCAGTGAGAACAGGAGCCCCGAAGCTTTCTTT.

This clonotype was counted ten times or more. The genes are TRBV28 and TRBJ2-1; D perhaps matches TRBD1 (6 bases). The CDR3 is 16 residues long. The ends were cut back, 6 bases at V and 1 base at J, with 16 bases in the middle. Germline-derived CDR1 and CDR2 are MDHEN and SYDVKM. The CDR3 loop reads CASSRSDGTSYNEQFF. The CDR3 region has the DNA TGTGCCAGCAGCCGATCCGACGGGACATCCTACAATGAGCAGTTCTTC.

This clonotype was counted a few times. The gene calls are TRBV6-6 and TRBJ1-1; possibly TRBD1 for D (6 bases). Germline CDR1 is MNHNY and CDR2 is SVGAGI (reference sequence). V gave up 5 bases and J gave up 4 bases, with 11 bases separating them. CDR3 length equals 13 residues. CDR3 sequence (DNA): TGTGCCAGCAGTACTCGGGGGCTCACTGAAGCTTTCTTT. Translated: CASSTRGLTEAFF.

V usage is TRBV20-1 and J usage is TRBJ1-1; D unclear. This CDR3 has 14 amino acids. The germline V gene has CDR1 DFQATT and CDR2 SNEGSKA (reference sequence). V lost 5 bases, J lost 1 base, and 14 bases lay in between. CDR3 amino acids: CSASLDMGNTEAFF. The DNA for the CDR3 is TGCAGTGCTTCTTTAGACATGGGGAACACTGAAGCTTTCTTT.

This clonotype occurred once. This chain joins TRBV10-3 and TRBJ2-1; D is possibly TRBD2 (6 bases). This CDR3 is built from 14 residues. Trimming removed 6 bases from V and 5 bases from J, with 14 bases in between. Germline CDR1 and CDR2: ENHRY and SYGVKD. The chain's CDR3 is CAIRAMGEDNEQFF. The CDR3 nucleotides read TGTGCCATCAGGGCGATGGGGGAGGACAATGAGCAGTTCTTC.

The sample holds a few counts of this clonotype. The rearrangement uses TRBV11-3 and TRBJ2-7, with D possibly TRBD2 on 5 matching bases. Trimming took 0 bases from V and 2 from J, leaving 14 bases between them. The CDR3 consists of 16 residues. Germline assignment: CDR1 SGHNT and CDR2 YENEEA. The CDR3 is CASSLDRGRTPYEQYF. The DNA for the CDR3 is TGTGCCAGCAGCTTAGATCGGGGAAGGACCCCCTACGAGCAGTACTTC.

The chain recombines TRBV12-3 or TRBV12-4 with TRBJ1-2, with D tentatively TRBD1 (6 bases). The CDR3 sequence is 13 residues long. V lost 5 bases and J 6 bases, leaving 13 bases between the germline ends. Here the CDR3 reads CASSLRTVDGYTF. The CDR3 coding sequence is TGTGCCAGCAGTCTCAGGACAGTTGATGGCTACACCTTC.